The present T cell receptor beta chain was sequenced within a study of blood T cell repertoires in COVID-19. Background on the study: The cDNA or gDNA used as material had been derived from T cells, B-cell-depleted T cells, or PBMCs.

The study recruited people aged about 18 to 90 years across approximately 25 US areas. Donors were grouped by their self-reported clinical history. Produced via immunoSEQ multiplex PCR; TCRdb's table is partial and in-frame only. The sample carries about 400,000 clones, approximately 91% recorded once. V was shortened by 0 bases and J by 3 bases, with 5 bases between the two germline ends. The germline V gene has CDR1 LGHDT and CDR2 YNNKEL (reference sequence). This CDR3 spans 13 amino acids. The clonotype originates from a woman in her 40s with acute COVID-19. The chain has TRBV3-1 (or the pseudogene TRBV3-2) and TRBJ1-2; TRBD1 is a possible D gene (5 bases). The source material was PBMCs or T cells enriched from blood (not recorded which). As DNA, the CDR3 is TGTGCCAGCAGCCAAGACAGGGACTATGGCTACACCTTC. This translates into CASSQDRDYGYTF.